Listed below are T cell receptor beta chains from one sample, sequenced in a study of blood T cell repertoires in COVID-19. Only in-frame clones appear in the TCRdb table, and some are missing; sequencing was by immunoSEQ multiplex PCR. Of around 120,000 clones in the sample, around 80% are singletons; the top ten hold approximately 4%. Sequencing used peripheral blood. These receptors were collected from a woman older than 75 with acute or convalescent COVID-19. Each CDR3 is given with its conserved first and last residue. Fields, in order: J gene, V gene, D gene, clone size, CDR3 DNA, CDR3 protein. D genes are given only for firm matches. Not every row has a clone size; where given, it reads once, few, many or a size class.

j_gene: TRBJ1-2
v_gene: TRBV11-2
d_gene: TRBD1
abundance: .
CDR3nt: TGTGCCAGCAGCTTGACAGGGGGCGCAGGCTACACCTTC
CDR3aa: CASSLTGGAGYTF

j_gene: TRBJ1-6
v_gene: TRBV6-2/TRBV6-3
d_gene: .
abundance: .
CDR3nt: TGTGCCAGCAGTTCCGGGGGGATGGGCGCACCCCTCCACTTT
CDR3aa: CASSSGGMGAPLHF

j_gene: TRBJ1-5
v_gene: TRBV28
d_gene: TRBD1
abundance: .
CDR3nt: TGTGCCAGCAGGGGGACAGTCCGACAGCCCCAGCATTTT
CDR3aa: CASRGTVRQPQHF

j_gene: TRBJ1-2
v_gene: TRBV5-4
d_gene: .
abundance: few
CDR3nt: TGTGCCAGCAGCTTCCTGGGAGGCAACTATGGCTACACCTTC
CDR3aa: CASSFLGGNYGYTF

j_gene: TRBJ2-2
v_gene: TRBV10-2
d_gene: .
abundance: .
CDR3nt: TGCGCCAGCAGAGGACAGTTAACCGGGGAGCTGTTTTTT
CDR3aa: CASRGQLTGELFF

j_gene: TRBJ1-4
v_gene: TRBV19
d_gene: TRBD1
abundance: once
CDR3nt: TGTGCCAGTAGCCCTGGACAGGCGGGGAATGAAAAACTGTTTTTT
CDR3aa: CASSPGQAGNEKLFF

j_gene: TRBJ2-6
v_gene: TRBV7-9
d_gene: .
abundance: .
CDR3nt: TGTGCCAGCAGCTTATCGACAGCCGGGGCCAACGTCCTGACTTTC
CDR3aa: CASSLSTAGANVLTF

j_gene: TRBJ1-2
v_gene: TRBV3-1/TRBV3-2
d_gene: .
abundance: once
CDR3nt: TGTGCCAGCAGTCCTACCCTTAGCCTGCAGGGGACTGGCTACACCTTC
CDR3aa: CASSPTLSLQGTGYTF

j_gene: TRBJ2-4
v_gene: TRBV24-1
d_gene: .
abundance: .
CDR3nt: TGTGCCACCAGCCAGGGCAGGGAGGAAAACATTCAGTACTTC
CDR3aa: CATSQGREENIQYF

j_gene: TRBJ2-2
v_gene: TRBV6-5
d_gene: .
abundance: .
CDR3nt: TGTGCCAGCAGGGCGACAGACACCGGGGAGCTGTTTTTT
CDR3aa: CASRATDTGELFF

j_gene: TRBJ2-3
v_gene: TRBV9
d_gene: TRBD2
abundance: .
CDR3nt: TGTGCCAGCAGCGTATCTGTATCGGGGGGGTCGGTGCAGTATTTT
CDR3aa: CASSVSVSGGSVQYF

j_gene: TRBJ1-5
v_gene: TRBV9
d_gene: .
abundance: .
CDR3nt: TGTGCCAGCAGCCCCAGCGGTAACAATCAGCCCCAGCATTTT
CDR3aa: CASSPSGNNQPQHF

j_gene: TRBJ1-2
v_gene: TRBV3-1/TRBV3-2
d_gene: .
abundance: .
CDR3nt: TGTGCCAGCAGCCAAGATGGAGGGAGGTTGGACTATGGCTACACCTTC
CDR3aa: CASSQDGGRLDYGYTF

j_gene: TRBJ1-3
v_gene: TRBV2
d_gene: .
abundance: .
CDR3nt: TGTGCCAGCAGTGAACAGGGTTTCTCTGGAAACACCATATATTTT
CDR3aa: CASSEQGFSGNTIYF

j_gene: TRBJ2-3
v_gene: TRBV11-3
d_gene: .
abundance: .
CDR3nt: TGTGCCAGCAGCTCCGGGAGTTCAACAGATACGCAGTATTTT
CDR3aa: CASSSGSSTDTQYF